Shown below are 18 T cell receptor beta chains from a single sample sequenced in a study of blood T cell repertoires in COVID-19. Measured with immunoSEQ multiplex PCR; TCRdb has only the in-frame clones, and not every one. Here the sample spans under 250,000 clones, around 87% being singletons. The sequencing input was PBMCs or T cells enriched from blood (not recorded which). The receptors originated from a woman under 30 in a cohort exposed to, infected with or recovered from COVID-19 (not recorded which).

J is TRBJ2-1 and V is TRBV29-1; TRBD1 matches 10 bases. Trimming at V came to 5 bases and at J to 12 bases, leaving 4 bases not matched to a gene. The CDR3 contains 11 residues. Looked up from germline, CDR1 is SQVTM and CDR2 is ANQGSEA. The CDR3 is CSVPGQGMQFF. DNA of the CDR3: TGCAGCGTTCCGGGACAGGGGATGCAGTTCTTC.

This chain joins TRBV5-1 and TRBJ2-1; 7 bases fit TRBD1. This CDR3 region has 17 residues. Germline V gene sequence: CDR1 SGHRS, CDR2 YFSETQ. V lost 0 bases to trimming and J lost 0 bases; unmatched junction nucleotides: 6. The CDR3 reads CASSLGTGLSSYNEQFF. In DNA form, the CDR3 reads TGCGCCAGCAGCTTGGGGACAGGCTTGAGCTCCTACAATGAGCAGTTCTTC.

The chain is built from TRBV27 and TRBJ2-5, with 11 bases that match TRBD2. V was clipped by 5 bases and J by 5 bases; unmatched bases: 16. The CDR3 loop spans 18 amino acids. The V gene's germline CDR1 is MNHEY and CDR2 SMNVEV (reference sequence). Here the CDR3 DNA reads TGTGCCAGCAGTCCCGATCTTAGCGGGGGGGCTTATTTGGAGACCCAGTACTTC. Protein sequence: CASSPDLSGGAYLETQYF.

V is TRBV6-1 and J is TRBJ1-5, with D possibly matching TRBD1 (5 bases). V was pared by 2 bases and J by 13 bases, with 12 bases between. This CDR3 spans 12 amino acids. CDR1 and CDR2 (germline): MNHNS, SASEGT. DNA of the CDR3: TGTGCCAGCAGTGAAATGGGACTGTCTCAGCATTTT. It codes for CASSEMGLSQHF.

The chain combines TRBV28 with TRBJ1-2; TRBD1 agrees at 8 bases. Germline CDR1 is MDHEN and CDR2 is SYDVKM. There are 14 residues in the CDR3. V shed 5 bases, J shed 2 bases, and the junction held 4 bases outside the gene matches. DNA of the CDR3: TGTGCCAGCAGTACTCACAGGGGGAACTATGGCTACACCTTC. It is translated as CASSTHRGNYGYTF.

This rearrangement joins TRBV5-1 to TRBJ1-1; unclear D gene. CDR1 SGHRS and CDR2 YFSETQ come from the germline V gene. CDR3 length equals 13 residues. Trimming left V 1 base short and J 1 base short, with 5 bases between. CDR3 nucleotides: TGCGCCAGCAGCTTGATGGCGAACACTGAAGCTTTCTTT. This translates into CASSLMANTEAFF.

The chain uses TRBV20-1 and TRBJ2-1; 7 bases map to TRBD1. The trim removed 3 bases at V and 8 bases at J, leaving 10 bases unmatched. Germline CDR1 is DFQATT and CDR2 is SNEGSKA (reference sequence). This CDR3 region has 14 residues. The CDR3 protein is CSASAQTGMDEQFF. CDR3 sequence (DNA): TGCAGTGCTAGTGCGCAGACAGGGATGGATGAGCAGTTCTTC.

The chain has TRBV19 and TRBJ1-5; 7 bases are shared with TRBD1. The V gene end was trimmed by 5 bases and the J gene end by 2 bases; junction bases not matched to a gene: 3. The CDR3 extends over 14 amino acids. Germline V gene lookup returns CDR1 LNHDA and CDR2 SQIVND (reference sequence). Here the CDR3 reads CASSSGTGNQPQHF. In DNA form, the CDR3 reads TGTGCCAGTAGTTCCGGGACAGGCAATCAGCCCCAGCATTTT.

The chain joins TRBV5-1 to TRBJ2-7, with D perhaps matching TRBD2 (5 bases). V lost 3 bases and J 0 bases, leaving 13 bases between the germline ends. Per germline, CDR1 SGHRS and CDR2 YFSETQ. The length of the CDR3 is 15 residues. The CDR3 is CASSSGGMGSYEQYF. The CDR3 nucleotides are TGCGCCAGCAGCTCCGGAGGCATGGGCTCCTACGAGCAGTACTTC.

The genes are TRBV11-3 and TRBJ1-2; 9 bases line up with TRBD1. V dropped 5 bases and J dropped 5; count of bases not matched to a gene: 3. The germline V gene has CDR1 SGHNT and CDR2 YENEEA. The CDR3 has 13 amino acids. CDR3 coding DNA: TGTGCCAGCAGCCAGACAGGGGGGTATGGCTACACCTTC. It encodes CASSQTGGYGYTF.

CDR3 sequence (DNA): TGTGCCTGGAGCGCGGTTGACAGGGCCACAGATACGCAGTATTTT. Its translation: CAWSAVDRATDTQYF. The V and J genes are TRBV30 and TRBJ2-3, with 7 bases fitting TRBD1. Germline-derived CDR1 and CDR2 are GTSNPN and SVGIG (reference sequence). V lost 3 bases and J lost 2; bases outside the gene matches: 8. This CDR3 comprises 15 residues.

J is TRBJ1-1 and V is TRBV19, with D perhaps matching TRBD1 (5 bases). The CDR3 loop spans 13 amino acids. V was shortened by 5 bases and J by 7 bases, with 14 bases between the two germline ends. The germline V gene encodes CDR1 LNHDA and CDR2 SQIVND (reference sequence). The CDR3 region has the DNA TGTGCCAGTAGTGGCGCAGGACAACTTGAAGCTTTCTTT. It yields the protein CASSGAGQLEAFF.

This CDR3 is CASSSSGLAGGGQFF. The CDR3 DNA reads TGTGCCAGCAGCTCCTCGGGACTAGCGGGGGGAGGGCAGTTCTTC. This rearrangement joins TRBV7-3 to TRBJ2-1, with 15 positions matching TRBD2. The CDR3 has 15 amino acids. Germline CDR1 reads SGHTA; CDR2 reads FQGTGA. With 4 bases clipped from V and 12 bases from J, the junction kept 7 bases outside the gene matches.

The rearrangement joins TRBV9 to TRBJ2-7; tentatively, D is TRBD1 (6 bases). The CDR3 totals 12 residues. Trimming left V 5 bases short and J 6 bases short, with 12 bases between. The germline V gene encodes CDR1 SGDLS and CDR2 YYNGEE. The CDR3 DNA reads as TGTGCCAGCAGTCAACAGGGTGGCGAGCAGTACTTC. Translating gives CASSQQGGEQYF.

The table lists this clone with a few counts. The rearrangement joins TRBV27 to TRBJ1-6; the match to TRBD1 covers 7 bases. Germline CDR1 is MNHEY and CDR2 is SMNVEV (reference sequence). This CDR3 is 13 amino acids long. After removal of 7 bases from V and 9 bases from J, the junction contained 6 bases not matched to a gene. Written as DNA, the CDR3 is TGTGCCAGCAATGACAGGGTTGGTTCACCCCTCCACTTT. Residues: CASNDRVGSPLHF.

The gene calls are TRBV27 and TRBJ2-1; tentatively, D is TRBD2 (6 bases). There are 16 residues in the CDR3. Germline V gene data show CDR1 as MNHEY and CDR2 as SMNVEV (reference sequence). Between the trimmed V and J ends, which lost 5 bases and 1 base, there was a span of 15 bases. The DNA of the CDR3 is TGTGCCAGCAGTAGCCCGGGACTCCCTTCCTACAATGAGCAGTTCTTC. Translation: CASSSPGLPSYNEQFF.

The chain recombines TRBV13 with TRBJ2-1; D unresolved. V gave up 5 bases and J gave up 6 bases, with 14 bases separating them. The CDR3 extends over 14 amino acids. Per the germline V gene, CDR1 is PRHDT and CDR2 is FYEKMQ (reference sequence). The CDR3 DNA is TGTGCCAGCAGCCCCACCGCGAGTACCAATGAGCAGTTCTTC. Translation gives CASSPTASTNEQFF.

In regard to this clone: Because the CDR3's place on the DNA is in doubt, the DNA is left out and the CDR3 is given as listed by TCRdb. V is TRBV21-1 and J is TRBJ1-2; TRBD1, the table's D call, lacks a check against the DNA. TRBV21-1 is assigned pseudogene status. The CDR3 is 15 amino acids in total, end residues counted. CDR3 loop: CASSKVGSGNYGYTF.